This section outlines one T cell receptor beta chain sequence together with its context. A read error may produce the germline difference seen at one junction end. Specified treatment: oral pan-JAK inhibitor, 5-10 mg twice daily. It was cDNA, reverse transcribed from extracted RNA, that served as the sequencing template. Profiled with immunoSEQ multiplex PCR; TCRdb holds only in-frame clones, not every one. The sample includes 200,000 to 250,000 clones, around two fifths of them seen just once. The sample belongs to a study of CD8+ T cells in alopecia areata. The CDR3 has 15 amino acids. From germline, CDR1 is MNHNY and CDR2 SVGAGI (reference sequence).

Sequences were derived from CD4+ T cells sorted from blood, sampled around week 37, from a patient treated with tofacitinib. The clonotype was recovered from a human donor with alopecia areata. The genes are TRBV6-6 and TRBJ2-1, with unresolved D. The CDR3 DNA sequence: TGTGCCAGCAGTTACGGTCGCAGGTCCTCCAATGAGCAGTTCTTC. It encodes CASSYGRRSSNEQFF.